The sequence of this T cell receptor beta chain was determined in a study of cytomegalovirus exposure and HLA in healthy donors. Study results and caveats: In a later analysis, parvovirus B19, influenza, CMV and Epstein-Barr virus appeared linked to several top co-occurrence clusters.

With 60 Vbeta and 13 Jbeta primers, the PCR was carried out. Data came from immunoSEQ multiplex PCR; TCRdb stores just in-frame clones and leaves some out. The sample holds some 180,000 clones, about 78% seen once. A remark on this clone: Its matching antigen is unknown. The sample holds other DNA sequences that translate to the same CDR3.

Participants comprised healthy donors of bone marrow. Sequencing used PBMCs. The receptor comes from a woman aged 25 to 39 in good health and CMV-seronegative.

The CDR3 reads CASSIRDRGPPRSYEQYF. CDR3 in DNA: TGTGCCAGTAGTATAAGGGACAGGGGGCCCCCGCGGTCCTACGAGCAGTACTTC. The V gene is TRBV19, the J gene TRBJ2-7; 12 nucleotides match TRBD1. V was pared by 2 bases and J by 1 base, with 9 bases of the junction left unmatched. The germline V gene has CDR1 LNHDA and CDR2 SQIVND (reference sequence). The CDR3 runs to 18 residues.